This TCR beta chain is drawn from a study of T-cell memory formation after mild COVID-19. Looking at the study overall: For the most part, TCR clusters were specific to one donor. Findings of the study overall: Detection of some responders pre-infection suggested pre-existing cross-reactive memory T cells participated. The CD4+ clones that contracted clustered mainly within CM and EM, and the CD8+ clones concentrated in EMRA. Proof of SARS-CoV-2 specificity was absent for the second-wave clones that crested on day 37.

One entry per CDR3 protein results from TCRdb running MiXCR on the 5' RACE reads. The repertoire consists of 350,000 to 450,000 distinct CDR3 sequences, with 15% to 25% occurring once and the leading ten covering roughly 8%. This clonotype has more than one count but fewer than ten. Its target is not known. Sequencing was carried out using PBMCs or a T cell subset sorted from them (not recorded which). This clonotype was sampled from an adult woman who had mild COVID-19 (a few samples of this study predate the infection). Cell type and time point are not known.

The CDR3 sequence: CASSLRGINSPLHF. The CDR3 DNA follows: TGTGCCAGCAGCTTACGGGGGATCAATTCACCCCTCCACTTT. This rearrangement joins TRBV7-2 to TRBJ1-6, with D possibly matching TRBD1 (5 bases). Germline V gene sequence: CDR1 SGHTA, CDR2 FQGNSA. The V and J ends lost 2 bases and 7 bases respectively, with 9 bases between them. This CDR3 comprises 14 residues.